This entry lists 20 T cell receptor beta chains sequenced from one sample in a study of blood T cell repertoires in COVID-19. Here immunoSEQ multiplex PCR was the method, and the copy in TCRdb shows in-frame clones only, minus some. In the table there are under 200,000 clones, about 84% of which are singletons. The source material was PBMCs or T cells enriched from blood (not recorded which). The receptors originated from a man between 40 and 49 years old with acute COVID-19.

The J gene is TRBJ1-1, the V gene TRBV5-1, with D unclear. In germline, CDR1 is SGHRS, CDR2 YFSETQ. Trimming stripped 6 bases from V and 0 bases from J, with 15 bases between. This CDR3 contains 15 residues. The CDR3 loop is CASNSSPVLNTEAFF. In DNA, the CDR3 is TGCGCCAGCAATAGCAGCCCCGTTTTGAACACTGAAGCTTTCTTT.

The chain recombines TRBV7-2 with TRBJ2-7, with 7 bases aligning to TRBD1. CDR3 size: 17 residues. CDR1 and CDR2 from the germline V gene are SGHTA and FQGNSA. Losses at the gene ends were 1 base for V and 2 bases for J; bases not matched to a gene: 11. The CDR3 nucleotides read TGTGCCAGCAGCTTAGGCCCCCCCCGACAGGGAACCTACGAGCAGTACTTC. Translation: CASSLGPPRQGTYEQYF.

The chain links TRBV28 to TRBJ2-7, with 7 nucleotides matching TRBD2. Germline values: CDR1 MDHEN, CDR2 SYDVKM. Germline trimming cut 8 bases from V and 0 bases from J; bases unmatched to any gene: 13. This CDR3 region has 16 residues. The CDR3 region is CASVASGVRSSYEQYF. The CDR3 DNA sequence: TGTGCCAGCGTGGCTAGCGGAGTTCGCAGCTCCTACGAGCAGTACTTC. The full variable domain, in which reference TRBV28 and TRBJ2-7 provide the parts outside the CDR3, is DVKVTQSSRYLVKRTGEKVFLECVQDMDHENMFWYRQDPGLGLRLIYFSYDVKMKEKGDIPEGYSVSREKKERFSLILESASTNQTSMYLCASVASGVRSSYEQYFGPGTRLTVT.

The chain joins TRBV28 to TRBJ2-1, with 7 bases fitting TRBD2. The CDR3 spans 15 residues. Germline values: CDR1 MDHEN, CDR2 SYDVKM. V was pared by 8 bases and J by 9 bases, with 16 bases of the junction left unmatched. The CDR3 here is CASSPGELRESEQFF. The DNA of the CDR3 is TGTGCCAGCTCTCCGGGTGAATTGCGGGAGAGTGAGCAGTTCTTC.

In the case of this clone: One end of the junction varies from germline; a read error may be responsible. The chain employs TRBV7-7 and TRBJ1-5; D is perhaps TRBD1 (5 bases). Germline CDR1 and CDR2: SSHAT and FNYEAQ (reference sequence). The CDR3 contains 15 residues. The CDR3 sequence: CASRHNGTQGQPQHF. CDR3 nucleotide sequence: TGTGCTAGCAGACATAACGGGACTCAGGGTCAGCCCCAGCATTTT.

This sequence joins TRBV6-2 or TRBV6-3 and TRBJ2-3; 9 positions match TRBD2. Germline V gene data show CDR1 as MNHEY and CDR2 as SVGEGT. CDR3 length: 17 residues. V shed 2 bases and J 5 bases; nucleotides not matched to a gene: 11. The CDR3 loop reads CASSYRPERGAGDTQYF. Written as DNA, the CDR3 is TGTGCCAGCAGTTACCGTCCGGAGCGGGGGGCGGGAGATACGCAGTATTTT.

The chain has TRBV5-1 and TRBJ2-7, with a tentative D call TRBD1 (6 bases). V was trimmed by 7 bases and J by 2 bases, leaving 16 bases between them. The length of the CDR3 is 14 residues. CDR1 and CDR2 from the germline V gene are SGHRS and YFSETQ. The CDR3 here is CASEDSLTPYEQYF. CDR3 nucleotide sequence: TGCGCCAGCGAGGACAGCCTAACACCCTACGAGCAGTACTTC.

The J gene is TRBJ1-2, the V gene TRBV15, with unresolved D. In germline, CDR1 is LNHNV, CDR2 YYDKDF (reference sequence). The CDR3 totals 14 residues. Trimming stripped 1 base from V and 6 bases from J, with 12 bases between. As DNA, the CDR3 is TGTGCCACCAGCAGAGTTGGGCGAGCGGATGGCTACACCTTC. Its translation is CATSRVGRADGYTF.

V is TRBV28 and J is TRBJ1-1, with a tentative D call TRBD1 (6 bases). Germline CDR1 MDHEN, CDR2 SYDVKM. The CDR3 has 15 residues. The germline V and J ends were trimmed by 5 bases and 0 bases, with 13 bases remaining between them. The CDR3 loop is CASSLPTGMNTEAFF. In nucleotides, the CDR3 is TGTGCCAGCAGTCTCCCGACAGGAATGAACACTGAAGCTTTCTTT.

The chain is built from TRBV6-5 and TRBJ1-6; 7 nucleotides line up with TRBD1. Germline V CDR1 and CDR2: MNHEY, SVGAGI. CDR3 length: 15 amino acids. J lost 7 bases, V lost 5 bases, and 8 bases had no gene match. As DNA, the CDR3 is TGTGCCAGCAGTCGGGAGTGGGACAGCAATTCACCCCTCCACTTT. It codes for CASSREWDSNSPLHF.

The chain links TRBV25-1 to TRBJ1-5, with a tentative D call TRBD1 (6 bases). Trimming stripped 6 bases from V and 7 bases from J, with 10 bases between. From germline, CDR1 is MGHDK and CDR2 SYGVNS. The CDR3 contains 12 residues. This chain's CDR3 is CASSGRGQPQHF. The CDR3 region has the DNA TGTGCCAGCAGCGGGAGGGGGCAGCCCCAGCATTTT.

This clone was observed a single time. This sequence joins TRBV20-1 and TRBJ2-6, with 8 positions matching TRBD2. J lost 2 bases, V lost 4 bases, and 10 bases had no gene match. The CDR3 is made up of 17 amino acids. CDR1 and CDR2 from the germline V gene are DFQATT and SNEGSKA (reference sequence). The CDR3 loop reads CSATDSGTRAGANVLTF. The CDR3, as DNA: TGCAGTGCTACTGATTCCGGGACTAGGGCTGGGGCCAACGTCCTGACTTTC.

The rearrangement uses TRBV18 and TRBJ1-3; D gene ambiguous. V was clipped by 1 base and J by 2 bases, with 9 bases between them. Germline CDR1 reads KGHSH; CDR2 reads LQKENI. The CDR3 is 15 amino acids. In nucleotides, the CDR3 is TGTGCCAGCTCACCACTGACACTTCCTGGAAACACCATATATTTT. Translation gives CASSPLTLPGNTIYF.

V is TRBV12-3 or TRBV12-4 and J is TRBJ1-4; D is unresolved. This CDR3 has 12 amino acids. Trimming removed 6 bases at V and 4 bases at J, with 6 bases between. The CDR3 region is CASRENNEKLFF. CDR3 coding DNA: TGTGCCAGCAGAGAGAATAATGAAAAACTGTTTTTT.

The CDR3 region has the DNA TGTGCCAGCAGTGACGGAAGAACCGGGGGCTACACCTTC. It yields the protein CASSDGRTGGYTF. V usage is TRBV2 and J usage is TRBJ1-2; no reliable D call. Trimming cost V 3 bases and J 8 bases, with 13 bases left between them. This CDR3 region has 13 residues. The germline gives CDR1 SNHLY, CDR2 FYNNEI.

This chain connects TRBV10-3 to TRBJ2-1, with D tentatively TRBD1 (7 bases). Per the germline V gene, CDR1 is ENHRY and CDR2 is SYGVKD. This CDR3 comprises 17 residues. V was trimmed by 2 bases and J by 2 bases, leaving 16 bases between them. CDR3 amino acids: CAISEKGAGTPYNEQFF. As DNA, the CDR3 is TGTGCCATCAGTGAGAAGGGGGCGGGAACGCCCTACAATGAGCAGTTCTTC.

The chain joins TRBV2 to TRBJ2-2, with no clear D. This CDR3 is 16 amino acids long. In germline, CDR1 is SNHLY, CDR2 FYNNEI. Trimming pared 4 bases from V and 0 bases from J, leaving 12 bases between. The CDR3 nucleotides read TGTGCCAGCAGTGCCGACTCTCTCGCGAACACCGGGGAGCTGTTTTTT. Translation gives CASSADSLANTGELFF. Together with reference TRBV2 and TRBJ2-2, the CDR3 gives the full variable domain: EPEVTQTPSHQVTQMGQEVILRCVPISNHLYFYWYRQILGQKVEFLVSFYNNEISEKSEIFDDQFSVERPDGSNFTLKIRSTKLEDSAMYFCASSADSLANTGELFFGEGSRLTVL.

This chain uses TRBV7-3 with TRBJ1-1; D perhaps matches TRBD1 (5 bases). The CDR3 loop spans 15 amino acids. Germline V gives CDR1 SGHTA, CDR2 FQGTGA. V lost 1 base and J lost 5, with 14 bases in between. CDR3 amino acids: CASSLSATAPTEAFF. The CDR3 bases are TGTGCCAGCAGCTTAAGTGCGACAGCCCCTACTGAAGCTTTCTTT.

The V gene is TRBV2, the J gene TRBJ1-3; D ambiguous. CDR1 and CDR2 (germline): SNHLY, FYNNEI. V was pared by 2 bases and J by 0 bases, with 17 bases between. The CDR3 spans 18 residues. CDR3: CASSERPVDSSSGNTIYF. The CDR3 nucleotides read TGTGCCAGCAGTGAACGCCCCGTAGACTCCAGCTCTGGAAACACCATATATTTT. Complete variable domain (other parts from reference TRBV2 and TRBJ1-3): EPEVTQTPSHQVTQMGQEVILRCVPISNHLYFYWYRQILGQKVEFLVSFYNNEISEKSEIFDDQFSVERPDGSNFTLKIRSTKLEDSAMYFCASSERPVDSSSGNTIYFGEGSWLTVV.

This chain uses TRBV5-1 with TRBJ2-5; 7 positions agree with TRBD1. The ends lost 4 bases at V and 4 bases at J; junction bases unmatched: 13. This CDR3 comprises 16 residues. Germline CDR1 SGHRS, CDR2 YFSETQ. CDR3 sequence (DNA): TGCGCCAGCAGCCCCCTAGGGGGCGGGTATTTAGAGACCCAGTACTTC. Translated: CASSPLGGGYLETQYF.